This paragraph covers one T cell receptor beta chain sequence. In the authors' methods: Estimated nucleated cell counts came from reference gene primer amplification. This table comes from immunoSEQ multiplex PCR, and its TCRdb copy is limited to in-frame clones, with some not included. V and J calls and clone size are as listed in that table; D and trimming were resolved from the DNA. The sample contains hundreds of thousands of clones, 75% to 90% of which appear only once. The sample belongs to a study of blood T cell repertoires in COVID-19. The wider study: The samples span acute and convalescent COVID-19 from the United States, Italy and Spain. PBMCs, B-cell-depleted T cells, or T cells were the source of the cDNA or gDNA that made up the material.

The V end lost 4 bases, the J end lost 1 base, and 7 bases lay between the germline ends. There are 13 residues in the CDR3. CDR1 ENHRY and CDR2 SYGVKD come from the germline V gene. The genes are TRBV10-3 and TRBJ1-1, with D unclear. The sequenced sample was peripheral blood. The receptor's source is a woman aged 18-35 years with acute or convalescent COVID-19. This CDR3 reads CAISGRGNTEAFF. The CDR3 DNA is TGTGCCATCAGTGGGCGCGGGAACACTGAAGCTTTCTTT.